A single sample is the source of the 19 T cell receptor beta chains below, sequenced in a study of OX40 agonist ivuxolimab in advanced cancers. Method: immunoSEQ multiplex PCR; TCRdb's copy keeps in-frame clones and lacks some. The sample carries about 80,000 clones, more than 75% recorded once. This material consisted of CD4+ or CD8+ T cells sorted from blood, taken in a trial of the OX40 agonist ivuxolimab. These receptors originate from an adult with an advanced solid tumor such as melanoma, head and neck, liver or kidney cancer.

The V call is TRBV7-9, the J call TRBJ1-5; 8 positions match TRBD1. CDR1 and CDR2 (germline): SEHNR, FQNEAQ (reference sequence). The CDR3 consists of 15 residues. Losses at the gene ends were 5 bases for V and 2 bases for J; bases not matched to a gene: 5. As DNA, the CDR3 is TGTGCCAGCAGCCAGGACAGGGAAGGCAATCAGCCCCAGCATTTT. It yields the protein CASSQDREGNQPQHF.

The chain uses TRBV5-4 and TRBJ2-7; the D is unclear. Germline lookup yields CDR1 SGHNT and CDR2 YYREEE (reference sequence). This CDR3 is 12 amino acids long. Trimming left V 3 bases short and J 4 bases short, with 8 bases between. Here the CDR3 DNA reads TGTGCCAGCAGCTCCGACCAGTACGAGCAGTACTTC. Protein sequence: CASSSDQYEQYF.

The V gene is TRBV7-8, the J gene TRBJ2-2, with no clear D. The V and J ends lost 7 bases and 0 bases respectively, with 9 bases between them. The germline V gene has CDR1 SGHVS and CDR2 FQNEAQ. The CDR3 extends over 14 amino acids. Written as DNA, the CDR3 is TGTGCCAGCATATTATCCGCGAACACCGGGGAGCTGTTTTTT. It is translated as CASILSANTGELFF. The variable domain in full, with the rest retrieved from reference TRBV7-8 and TRBJ2-2, is GAGVSQSPRYKVAKRGQDVALRCDPISGHVSLFWYQQALGQGPEFLTYFQNEAQLDKSGLPSDRFFAERPEGSVSTLKIQRTQQEDSAVYLCASILSANTGELFFGEGSRLTVL.

This rearrangement joins TRBV14 to TRBJ2-7, with 10 bases matching TRBD2. J gave up 2 bases and V 6 bases, and 4 bases lay outside the gene matches. The CDR3 is 14 residues long. CDR1 is SGHDN and CDR2 is FVKESK in the germline V gene. The CDR3 coding sequence is TGTGCCAGCAGGTCTAGCGGGAGAGCCTACGAGCAGTACTTC. Residues: CASRSSGRAYEQYF.

The chain joins TRBV5-1 to TRBJ1-1; 9 nucleotides line up with TRBD1. The V gene end was trimmed by 0 bases and the J gene end by 6 bases; junction bases not matched to a gene: 6. Germline lookup yields CDR1 SGHRS and CDR2 YFSETQ. CDR3 size: 15 residues. CDR3: CASSLAQQGAAEAFF. Here the CDR3 DNA reads TGCGCCAGCAGCTTGGCCCAACAGGGGGCCGCTGAAGCTTTCTTT.

The genes are TRBV7-3 and TRBJ2-7, with TRBD2 identical over 15 bases. Germline CDR1 SGHTA, CDR2 FQGTGA. Trimming removed 3 bases from V and 6 bases from J; junction bases left unmatched: 3. This CDR3 has 15 amino acids. The CDR3 spells CASSFGLAGGGEQYF. Written as DNA, the CDR3 is TGTGCCAGCAGCTTTGGACTAGCGGGAGGGGGCGAGCAGTACTTC.

The chain couples TRBV19 to TRBJ2-7; a possible D gene is TRBD2 (5 bases). The CDR3 spans 14 residues. The V end was cut by 4 bases, the J end by 0 bases, with 10 bases between. CDR1 and CDR2 (germline): LNHDA, SQIVND (reference sequence). The CDR3 sequence is CASSTSLSSYEQYF. The CDR3 nucleotides read TGTGCCAGTAGTACTAGCCTGAGCTCCTACGAGCAGTACTTC.

The CDR3 region is CASSARGHAGTYEQYF. The CDR3 DNA reads TGCGCCAGCAGTGCAAGGGGTCATGCTGGAACCTACGAGCAGTACTTC. The chain is built from TRBV10-2 and TRBJ2-7; TRBD1 is a possible D gene (5 bases). Trimming left V 4 bases short and J 2 bases short, with 18 bases between. The germline V gene has CDR1 WSHSY and CDR2 SAAADI. CDR3 length: 16 amino acids.

This clone was recorded only once. CDR3 in DNA: TGTGCCAGCAGCTTGGCCCAGGGAGGAGGTGAAAAACTGTTTTTT. This codes for CASSLAQGGGEKLFF. The chain is built from TRBV7-8 and TRBJ1-4, with D perhaps TRBD1 (5 bases). The ends were cut back, 3 bases at V and 7 bases at J, with 15 bases in the middle. Germline loops: CDR1 SGHVS, CDR2 FQNEAQ. CDR3 size: 15 residues.

V and J are TRBV7-9 and TRBJ2-1; tentative D call: TRBD2 (5 bases). CDR3 length equals 13 residues. V lost 4 bases and J 4 bases, leaving 8 bases between the germline ends. The germline V gene has CDR1 SEHNR and CDR2 FQNEAQ (reference sequence). In DNA form, the CDR3 reads TGTGCCAGCAGCTCGCGGGCATACAATGAGCAGTTCTTC. It specifies CASSSRAYNEQFF.

This chain joins TRBV11-2 and TRBJ1-1, with 7 bases that match TRBD1. The CDR3 spans 14 residues. Germline CDR1 is SGHAT and CDR2 is FQNNGV. The junction had 3 bases not matched to a gene; V was cut back by 1 base and J by 4 bases. The CDR3 loop is CASSLVAGGTEAFF. The CDR3 DNA follows: TGTGCCAGCAGCTTAGTGGCAGGGGGCACTGAAGCTTTCTTT.

The chain employs TRBV5-1 and TRBJ1-1; D unresolved. Germline V gene sequence: CDR1 SGHRS, CDR2 YFSETQ. The V and J ends lost 0 bases and 4 bases respectively, with 16 bases between them. The CDR3 is made up of 16 amino acids. CDR3 bases: TGCGCCAGCAGCTTGGTTTTCGTACAAGTGGGCACTGAAGCTTTCTTT. Translating it yields CASSLVFVQVGTEAFF.

V usage is TRBV7-7 and J usage is TRBJ2-5; D ambiguous. V lost 4 bases to trimming and J lost 4 bases, with 10 bases between them. There are 13 residues in the CDR3. From germline, CDR1 is SSHAT and CDR2 FNYEAQ (reference sequence). Written as DNA, the CDR3 is TGTGCCAGCAGCTCCGGACGAGCAGAGACCCAGTACTTC. This gives the protein CASSSGRAETQYF.

The V and J genes are TRBV6-5 and TRBJ2-7, with 9 bases that match TRBD1. CDR1 and CDR2 from the germline V gene are MNHEY and SVGAGI. J was trimmed by 6 bases and V by 5 bases; bases with no gene match: 5. The CDR3 has 13 amino acids. CDR3 region: CASSRDRVVEQYF. The CDR3 DNA sequence: TGTGCCAGCAGTCGGGACAGGGTTGTCGAGCAGTACTTC.

The J gene is TRBJ2-1, the V gene TRBV7-2; tentative D call: TRBD1 (5 bases). This CDR3 region has 17 residues. V lost 1 base and J 0 bases, leaving 13 bases between the germline ends. The V gene's germline CDR1 is SGHTA and CDR2 FQGNSA. The CDR3 DNA reads TGTGCCAGCAGCTTAGTGACCCAAGGGGTCTCCTACAATGAGCAGTTCTTC. Translated: CASSLVTQGVSYNEQFF.

V gene TRBV19 combines with J gene TRBJ2-7, with 12 bases that match TRBD2. Germline V lookup: CDR1 LNHDA, CDR2 SQIVND (reference sequence). This CDR3 region has 16 residues. V trimming: 6 bases; J trimming: 5 bases; junction bases outside the gene matches: 11. CDR3 DNA sequence: TGTGCCAGTAGCCCCTTTCTGACTAGCGGGAGTAACGAGCAGTACTTC. Residues: CASSPFLTSGSNEQYF.

CDR3: CASSLGANYGYTF. The DNA of the CDR3 is TGCGCCAGCAGCTTGGGGGCTAACTATGGCTACACCTTC. J is TRBJ1-2 and V is TRBV5-1; D unresolved. V was cut by 0 bases and J by 0 bases, with 3 bases left in between. Germline CDR1 is SGHRS and CDR2 is YFSETQ. The CDR3 has 13 residues.

The genes are TRBV12-2 and TRBJ2-5; TRBD2 is the table's D call and was not checked against the DNA. TRBV12-2 is a known pseudogene. The CDR3 length is 13 residues. As DNA, the CDR3 is TGTGCAAGTCGCGTCGGTCTCCGTGCGACCCAGTACTTC. Translation gives CASRVGLRATQYF.

This CDR3 reads CASSLKTVSNQPQHF. DNA for the CDR3: TGTGCCAGCAGCTTAAAGACTGTGAGCAATCAGCCCCAGCATTTT. The V and J genes are TRBV7-3 and TRBJ1-5; D is ambiguous. Trimming left V 1 base short and J 1 base short, with 8 bases between. CDR1 and CDR2 (germline): SGHTA, FQGTGA. The CDR3 loop spans 15 amino acids.